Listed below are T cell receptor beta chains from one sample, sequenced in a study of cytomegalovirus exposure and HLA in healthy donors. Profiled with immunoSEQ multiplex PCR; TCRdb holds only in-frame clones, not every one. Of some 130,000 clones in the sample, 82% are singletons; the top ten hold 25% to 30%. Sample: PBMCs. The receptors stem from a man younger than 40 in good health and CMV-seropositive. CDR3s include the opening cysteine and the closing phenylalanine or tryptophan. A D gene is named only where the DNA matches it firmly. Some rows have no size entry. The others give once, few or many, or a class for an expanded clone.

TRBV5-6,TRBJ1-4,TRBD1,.,TGTGCCAGCAGCTTGGGGGAAACAGGGGGCCGAGGTAATGAAAAACTGTTTTTT,CASSLGETGGRGNEKLFF
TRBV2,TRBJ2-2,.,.,TGTGCCAGCACGGTAGGAGCCGCGAACACCGGGGAGCTGTTTTTT,CASTVGAANTGELFF
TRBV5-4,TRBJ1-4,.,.,TGTGCCAGCACCCCACCCGACGGCGGAAAACTGTTTTTT,CASTPPDGGKLFF
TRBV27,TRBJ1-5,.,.,TGTGCCAGCAGTTTTTCCCACCCGACAGTCAACAATCAGCCCCAGCATTTT,CASSFSHPTVNNQPQHF
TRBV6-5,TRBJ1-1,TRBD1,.,TGTGCCAGCAGTTACGACAGGGATAGGACTGAAGCTTTCTTT,CASSYDRDRTEAFF
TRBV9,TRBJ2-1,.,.,TGTGCCAGCAGCGTACTACCATCCTCTTCCTACAATGAGCAGTTCTTC,CASSVLPSSSYNEQFF
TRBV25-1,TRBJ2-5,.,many,TGTGCCAGCAGTGAGGAGGGGTGGCAAGAGACCCAGTACTTC,CASSEEGWQETQYF
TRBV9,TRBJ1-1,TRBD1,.,TGTGCCAGCAGCCCGGGACAGGGTAACACTGAAGCTTTCTTT,CASSPGQGNTEAFF
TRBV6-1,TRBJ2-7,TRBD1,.,TGTGCCAGCAGTGACGATTGGACAGGGGCCTACGAGCAGTACTTC,CASSDDWTGAYEQYF
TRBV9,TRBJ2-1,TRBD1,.,TGTGCCAGCAGCGGACGGGACAGCAACAATGAGCAGTTCTTC,CASSGRDSNNEQFF
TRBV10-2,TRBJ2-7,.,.,TGCGCCAGCAGTGACTACGTGGCCTACGAGCAGTACTTC,CASSDYVAYEQYF
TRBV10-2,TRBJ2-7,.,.,TGCGCCAGCAGTGATTTCGGCGGGCGTACCTACGAGCAGTACTTC,CASSDFGGRTYEQYF
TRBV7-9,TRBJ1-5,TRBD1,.,TGTGCCAGCACCCAGGGAGACAGGGGGTATCAGCCCCAGCATTTT,CASTQGDRGYQPQHF
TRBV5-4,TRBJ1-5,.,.,TGTGCCAGCAGCTTGGCAGGCCACAATCAGCCCCAGCATTTT,CASSLAGHNQPQHF
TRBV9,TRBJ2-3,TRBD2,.,TGTGCCAGCAGCCTGACTAGCGGGGGGAGCACAGATACGCAGTATTTT,CASSLTSGGSTDTQYF
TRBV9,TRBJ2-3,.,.,TGTGCCAGCAGCGTAGGGGGTGGGGCGAAAAACACAGATACGCAGTATTTT,CASSVGGGAKNTDTQYF
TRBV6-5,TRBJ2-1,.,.,TGTGCCAGCAGTTCCGGACTATCTCTCAATGAGCAGTTCTTC,CASSSGLSLNEQFF
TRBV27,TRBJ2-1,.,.,TGTGCCAGCAGTTCCGGGGGGCCCTACAATGAGCAGTTCTTC,CASSSGGPYNEQFF
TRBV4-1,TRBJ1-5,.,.,TGCGCCAGCAGCCAAGGGATACAGGGTTTCAATCAGCCCCAGCATTTT,CASSQGIQGFNQPQHF
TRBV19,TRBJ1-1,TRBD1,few,TGTGCCAGTAGGCTGCGATGGACAGGGGGCACTGAAGCTTTCTTT,CASRLRWTGGTEAFF
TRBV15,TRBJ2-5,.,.,TGTGCCACCAGCGGACCCCTGTTTGCGGCCACAGGGACCCAGTACTTC,CATSGPLFAATGTQYF
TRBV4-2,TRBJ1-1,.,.,TGTGCCAGCAGCCAAGATGGAGGGAGATCTGGAAAAGCTTTCTTT,CASSQDGGRSGKAFF
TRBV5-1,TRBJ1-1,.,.,TGCGCCAGCAGCTTGGCCGGGAGTTACACTGAAGCTTTCTTT,CASSLAGSYTEAFF
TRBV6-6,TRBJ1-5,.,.,TGTGCCAGCAGTTCGGGAGCCAATCAGCCCCAGCATTTT,CASSSGANQPQHF
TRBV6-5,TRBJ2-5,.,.,TGTGCCAGCAGCTCAGGACGGGGGGAGACCCAGTACTTC,CASSSGRGETQYF
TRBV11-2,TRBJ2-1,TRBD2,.,TGTGCCAGCAGCTTAACTAGCGGGGCCTACAATGAGCAGTTCTTC,CASSLTSGAYNEQFF
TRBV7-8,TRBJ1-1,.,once,TGTGCCAGCAGCTCATACAGGGATTTAAACACTGAAGCTTTCTTT,CASSSYRDLNTEAFF
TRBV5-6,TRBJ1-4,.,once,TGTGCCAGCAGCTTGTCAGGAATTAATGAAAAACTGTTTTTT,CASSLSGINEKLFF
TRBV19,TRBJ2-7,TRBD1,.,TGTGCCAGTAGCCCGGGACAGGGGTACGACGAGCAGTACTTC,CASSPGQGYDEQYF
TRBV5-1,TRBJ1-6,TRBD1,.,TGCGCCAGCAGCCCGCAGGACAGGGGGTCGTCACCCCTCCACTTT,CASSPQDRGSSPLHF
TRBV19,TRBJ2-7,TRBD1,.,TGTGCCAGTAGTATGGGCAGGGGGCTCTCCTACGAGCAGTACTTC,CASSMGRGLSYEQYF
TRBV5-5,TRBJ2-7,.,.,TGTGCCAGCAGCCCCCCAGGACAGTTTATCTTCGAGCAGTACTTC,CASSPPGQFIFEQYF
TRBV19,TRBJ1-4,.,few,TGTGCCAGCAGTGACAGGTCGGTGGATGAAAAACTGTTTTTT,CASSDRSVDEKLFF
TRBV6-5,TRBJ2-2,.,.,TGTGCCAGCAGTTTACTAGGCCCCCGAGGAATCGGGGAGCTGTTTTTT,CASSLLGPRGIGELFF
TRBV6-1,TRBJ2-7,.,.,TGTGCCAGCAGGGGGGGCGGGGGCTGGGAGCAGTACTTC,CASRGGGGWEQYF
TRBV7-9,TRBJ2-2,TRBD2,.,TGTGCCAGCAGCTTAGCCGGGGGGACCTGGGAGCTGTTTTTT,CASSLAGGTWELFF
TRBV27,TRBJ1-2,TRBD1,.,TGTGCCAGCAGTCCTCGACAGGGGTTTAACTATGGCTACACCTTC,CASSPRQGFNYGYTF
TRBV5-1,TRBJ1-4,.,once,TGCGCCAGCAGCCCCACAGGGACTAATGAAAAACTGTTTTTT,CASSPTGTNEKLFF
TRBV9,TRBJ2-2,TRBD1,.,TGTGCCAGCAGCTCCCAGGGGGCAGTAAGGGGGGAGCTGTTTTTT,CASSSQGAVRGELFF
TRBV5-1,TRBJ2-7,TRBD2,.,TGCGCCAGCAGCTTGGGGTTAGCGGGGGGGCTTGGCGAGCAGTACTTC,CASSLGLAGGLGEQYF
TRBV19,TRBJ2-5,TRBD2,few,TGTGCCAGTAGTATGGGACTAGCGGGAGAGACCCAGTACTTC,CASSMGLAGETQYF
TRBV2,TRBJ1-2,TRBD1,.,TGTGCCAGCAGTGACGAGGACAGGGGGCAAAACTATGGCTACACCTTC,CASSDEDRGQNYGYTF
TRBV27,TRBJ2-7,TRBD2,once,TGTGCCAGCAGTGCCCGGGAGGGGACTTACGAGCAGTACTTC,CASSAREGTYEQYF
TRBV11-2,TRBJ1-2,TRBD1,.,TGTGCCAGCAGCTCGGGACAGATGGCTAACTATGGCTACACCTTC,CASSSGQMANYGYTF
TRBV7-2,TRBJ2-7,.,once,TGTGCCAGCAGCTCGCGACTGGTTTACGAGCAGTACTTC,CASSSRLVYEQYF
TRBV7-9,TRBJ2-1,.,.,TGTGCCAGCAGCTTAGCGGGCGACAATGAGCAGTTCTTC,CASSLAGDNEQFF
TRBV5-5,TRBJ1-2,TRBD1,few,TGTGCCAGCAGCCCCACCGGGACAGGGAAGAGAAGCTATGGCTACACCTTC,CASSPTGTGKRSYGYTF
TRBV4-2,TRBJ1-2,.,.,TGTGCCAGCAGCCAAGATAGAGGTCGGTATGGCTACACCTTC,CASSQDRGRYGYTF
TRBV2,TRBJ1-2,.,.,TGTGCCAGCAATGTAGTGAGCGGCTACACCTTC,CASNVVSGYTF
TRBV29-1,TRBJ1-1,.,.,TGCAGCGTCCGAGGGGGTGACACTGAAGCTTTCTTT,CSVRGGDTEAFF
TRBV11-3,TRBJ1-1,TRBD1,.,TGTGCCAGCAGCCCGGGGGACAGACCGACTGAAGCTTTCTTT,CASSPGDRPTEAFF
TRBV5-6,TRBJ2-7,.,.,TGTGCCAGCAGCTTGTTTGCGGGCGGCGAGCAGTACTTC,CASSLFAGGEQYF
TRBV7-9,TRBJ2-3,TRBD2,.,TGTGCCAGCAGCCCGTGGACTAGCGGGCTCGACGGGGATACGCAGTATTTT,CASSPWTSGLDGDTQYF
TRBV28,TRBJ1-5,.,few,TGTGCCGAGAGGGAGCATCAGCCCCAGCATTTT,CAEREHQPQHF
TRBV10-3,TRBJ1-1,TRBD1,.,TGTGCCATAGACAGGGGAAAGAACACTGAAGCTTTCTTT,CAIDRGKNTEAFF
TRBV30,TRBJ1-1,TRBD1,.,TGTGCCTGGAGTGCTGGACAGGGGGACACTGAAGCTTTCTTT,CAWSAGQGDTEAFF